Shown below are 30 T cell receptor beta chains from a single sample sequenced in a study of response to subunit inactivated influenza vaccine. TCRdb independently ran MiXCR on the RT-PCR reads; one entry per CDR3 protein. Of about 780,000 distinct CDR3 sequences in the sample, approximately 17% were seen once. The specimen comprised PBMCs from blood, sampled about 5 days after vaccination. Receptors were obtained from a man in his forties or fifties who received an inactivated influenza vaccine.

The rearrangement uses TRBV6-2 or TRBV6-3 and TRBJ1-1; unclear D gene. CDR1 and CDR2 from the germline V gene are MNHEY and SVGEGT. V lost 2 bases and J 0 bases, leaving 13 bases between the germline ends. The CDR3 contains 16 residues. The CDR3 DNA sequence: TGTGCCAGCAGTTACCGGTATGGCGCTTTGAACACTGAAGCTTTCTTT. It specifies CASSYRYGALNTEAFF.

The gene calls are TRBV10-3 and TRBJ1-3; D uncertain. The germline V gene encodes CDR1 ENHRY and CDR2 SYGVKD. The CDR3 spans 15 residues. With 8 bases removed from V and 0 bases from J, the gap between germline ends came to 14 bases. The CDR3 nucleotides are TGTGCCATCTCATCCACGGCAGCCTCTGGAAACACCATATATTTT. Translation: CAISSTAASGNTIYF.

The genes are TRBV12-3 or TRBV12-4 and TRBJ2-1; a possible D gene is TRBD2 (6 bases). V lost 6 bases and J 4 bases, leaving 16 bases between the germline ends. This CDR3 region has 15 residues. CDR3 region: CASRWGRGRYNEQFF. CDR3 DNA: TGTGCCAGCAGATGGGGTCGGGGGAGGTACAATGAGCAGTTCTTC.

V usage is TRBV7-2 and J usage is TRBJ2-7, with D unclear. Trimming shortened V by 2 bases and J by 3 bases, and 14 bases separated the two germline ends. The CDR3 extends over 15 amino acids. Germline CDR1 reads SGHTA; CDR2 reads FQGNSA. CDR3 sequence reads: CASSLRSVGGYEQYF. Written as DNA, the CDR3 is TGTGCCAGCAGCTTAAGGAGCGTTGGCGGCTACGAGCAGTACTTC.

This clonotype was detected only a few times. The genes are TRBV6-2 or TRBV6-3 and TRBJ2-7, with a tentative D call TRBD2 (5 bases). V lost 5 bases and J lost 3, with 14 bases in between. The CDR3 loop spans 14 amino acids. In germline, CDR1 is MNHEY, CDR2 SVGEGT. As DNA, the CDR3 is TGTGCCAGCAGTCGCCGGGGATCCATCTACGAGCAGTACTTC. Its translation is CASSRRGSIYEQYF.

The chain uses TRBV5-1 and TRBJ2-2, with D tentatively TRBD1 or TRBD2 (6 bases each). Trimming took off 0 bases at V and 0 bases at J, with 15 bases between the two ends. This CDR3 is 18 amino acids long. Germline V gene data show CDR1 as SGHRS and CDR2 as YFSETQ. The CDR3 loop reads CASSLAVGGTTNTGELFF. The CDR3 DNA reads TGCGCCAGCAGCTTGGCCGTCGGGGGCACAACGAACACCGGGGAGCTGTTTTTT. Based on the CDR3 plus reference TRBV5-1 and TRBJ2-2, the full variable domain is KAGVTQTPRYLIKTRGQQVTLSCSPISGHRSVSWYQQTPGQGLQFLFEYFSETQRNKGNFPGRFSGRQFSNSRSEMNVSTLELGDSALYLCASSLAVGGTTNTGELFFGEGSRLTVL.

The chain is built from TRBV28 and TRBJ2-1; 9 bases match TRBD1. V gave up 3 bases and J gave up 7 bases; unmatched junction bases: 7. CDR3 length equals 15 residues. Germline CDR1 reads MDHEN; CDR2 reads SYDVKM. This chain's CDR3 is CASSFPRTGANEQFF. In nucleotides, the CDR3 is TGTGCCAGCAGTTTTCCCAGGACAGGGGCAAATGAGCAGTTCTTC.

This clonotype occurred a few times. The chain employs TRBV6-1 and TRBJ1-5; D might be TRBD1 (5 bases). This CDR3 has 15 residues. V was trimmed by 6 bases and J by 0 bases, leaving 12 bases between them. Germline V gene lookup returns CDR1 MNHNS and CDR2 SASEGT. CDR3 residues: CASRLTDNSNQPQHF. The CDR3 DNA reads TGTGCCAGCAGGTTGACAGATAATAGCAATCAGCCCCAGCATTTT.

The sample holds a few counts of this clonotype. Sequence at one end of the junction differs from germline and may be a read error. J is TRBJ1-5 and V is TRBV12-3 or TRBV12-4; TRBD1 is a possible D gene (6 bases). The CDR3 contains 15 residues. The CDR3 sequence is CASSYHRERNQPQHF. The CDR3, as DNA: TGTGCCAGCAGCTACCACAGGGAACGCAATCAACCCCAGCATTTT.

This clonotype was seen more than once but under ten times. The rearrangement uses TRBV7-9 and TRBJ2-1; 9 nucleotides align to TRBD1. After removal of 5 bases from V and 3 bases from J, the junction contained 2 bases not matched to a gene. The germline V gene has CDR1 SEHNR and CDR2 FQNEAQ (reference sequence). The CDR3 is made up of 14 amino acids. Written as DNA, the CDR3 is TGTGCCAGCAGCCAGGGACAGGGCTACAATGAGCAGTTCTTC. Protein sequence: CASSQGQGYNEQFF. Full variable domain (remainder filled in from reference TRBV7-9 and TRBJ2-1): DTGVSQNPRHKITKRGQNVTFRCDPISEHNRLYWYRQTLGQGPEFLTYFQNEAQLEKSRLLSDRFSAERPKGSFSTLEIQRTEQGDSAMYLCASSQGQGYNEQFFGPGTRLTVL.

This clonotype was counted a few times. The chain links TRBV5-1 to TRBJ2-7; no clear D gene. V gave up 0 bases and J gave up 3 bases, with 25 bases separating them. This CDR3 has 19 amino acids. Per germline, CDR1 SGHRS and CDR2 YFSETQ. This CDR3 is CASSLAGFRPDVPFYEQYF. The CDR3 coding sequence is TGCGCCAGCAGCTTGGCTGGGTTTCGTCCCGACGTCCCATTCTACGAGCAGTACTTC.

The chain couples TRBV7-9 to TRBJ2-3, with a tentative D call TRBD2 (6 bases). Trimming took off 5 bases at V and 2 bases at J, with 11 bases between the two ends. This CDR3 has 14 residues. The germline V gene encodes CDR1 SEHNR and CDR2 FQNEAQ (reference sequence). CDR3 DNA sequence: TGTGCCAGCAGCCTCCGGGAGACCACAGATACGCAGTATTTT. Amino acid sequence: CASSLRETTDTQYF. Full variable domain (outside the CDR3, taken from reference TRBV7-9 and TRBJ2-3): DTGVSQNPRHKITKRGQNVTFRCDPISEHNRLYWYRQTLGQGPEFLTYFQNEAQLEKSRLLSDRFSAERPKGSFSTLEIQRTEQGDSAMYLCASSLRETTDTQYFGPGTRLTVL.

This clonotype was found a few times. Written as DNA, the CDR3 is TGCGCCAGCAGCCAAGAAAGGAGGGACAGGCGGAACACTGAAGCTTTCTTT. Residues: CASSQERRDRRNTEAFF. J is TRBJ1-1 and V is TRBV4-1, with 8 bases lining up with TRBD1. Germline values: CDR1 MGHRA, CDR2 YSYEKL. Losses at the gene ends were 0 bases for V and 1 base for J; bases not matched to a gene: 7. This CDR3 is built from 17 residues.

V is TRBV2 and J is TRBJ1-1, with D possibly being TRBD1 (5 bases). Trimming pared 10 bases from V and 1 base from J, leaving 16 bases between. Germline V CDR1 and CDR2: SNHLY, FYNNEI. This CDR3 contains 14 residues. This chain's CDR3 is CATDPRGSNTEAFF. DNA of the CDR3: TGTGCCACCGACCCGAGGGGCTCGAACACTGAAGCTTTCTTT. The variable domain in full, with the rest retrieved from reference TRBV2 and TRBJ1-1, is EPEVTQTPSHQVTQMGQEVILRCVPISNHLYFYWYRQILGQKVEFLVSFYNNEISEKSEIFDDQFSVERPDGSNFTLKIRSTKLEDSAMYFCATDPRGSNTEAFFGQGTRLTVV.

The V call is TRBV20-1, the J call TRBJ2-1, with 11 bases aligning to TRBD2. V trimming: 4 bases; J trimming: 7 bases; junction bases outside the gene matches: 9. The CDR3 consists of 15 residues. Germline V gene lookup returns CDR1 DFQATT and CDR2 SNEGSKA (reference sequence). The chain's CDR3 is CSATYSGGAKNEQFF. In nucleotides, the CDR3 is TGCAGTGCTACGTATAGCGGGGGGGCCAAAAATGAGCAGTTCTTC.

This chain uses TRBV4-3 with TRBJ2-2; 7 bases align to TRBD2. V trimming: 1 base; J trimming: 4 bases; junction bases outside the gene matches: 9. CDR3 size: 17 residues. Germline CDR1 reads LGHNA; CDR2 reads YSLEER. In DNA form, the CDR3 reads TGCGCCAGCAGCCAAGCTTGGGGCGGGAGTACCACCGGGGAGCTGTTTTTT. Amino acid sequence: CASSQAWGGSTTGELFF.

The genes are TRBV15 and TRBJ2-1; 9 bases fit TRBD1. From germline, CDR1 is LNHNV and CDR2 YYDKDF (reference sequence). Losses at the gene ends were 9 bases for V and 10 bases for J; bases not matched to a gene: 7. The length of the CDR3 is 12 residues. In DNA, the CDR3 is TGTGCCACGGGACAGGGCGTAAGAGAGCAGTTCTTC. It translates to CATGQGVREQFF. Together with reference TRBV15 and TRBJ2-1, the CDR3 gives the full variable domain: DAMVIQNPRYQVTQFGKPVTLSCSQTLNHNVMYWYQQKSSQAPKLLFHYYDKDFNNEADTPDNFQSRRPNTSFCFLDIRSPGLGDTAMYLCATGQGVREQFFGPGTRLTVL.

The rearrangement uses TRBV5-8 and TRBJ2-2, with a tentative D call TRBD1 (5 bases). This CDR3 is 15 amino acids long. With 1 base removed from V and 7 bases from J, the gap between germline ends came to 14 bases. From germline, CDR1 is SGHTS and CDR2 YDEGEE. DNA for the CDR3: TGTGCCAGCAGCTTGCTTAGGGGATCTGGCGGGGAGCTGTTTTTT. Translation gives CASSLLRGSGGELFF.

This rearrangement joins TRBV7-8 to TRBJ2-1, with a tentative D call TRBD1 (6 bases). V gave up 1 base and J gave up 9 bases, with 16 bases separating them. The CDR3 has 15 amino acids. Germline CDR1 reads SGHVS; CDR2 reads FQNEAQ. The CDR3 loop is CASSLVQGHFGEQFF. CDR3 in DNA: TGTGCCAGCAGCTTAGTCCAGGGGCATTTCGGTGAGCAGTTCTTC.

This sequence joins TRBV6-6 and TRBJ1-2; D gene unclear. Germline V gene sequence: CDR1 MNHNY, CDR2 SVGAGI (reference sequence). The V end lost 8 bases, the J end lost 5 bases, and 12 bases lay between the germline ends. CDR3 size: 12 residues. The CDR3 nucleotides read TGTGCCAGCCGCCGAGCGGCTTATGGCTACACCTTC. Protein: CASRRAAYGYTF.

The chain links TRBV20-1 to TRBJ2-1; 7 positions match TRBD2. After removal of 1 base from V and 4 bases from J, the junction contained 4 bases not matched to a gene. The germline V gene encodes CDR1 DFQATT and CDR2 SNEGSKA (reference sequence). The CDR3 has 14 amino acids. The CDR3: CSARVGGSYNEQFF. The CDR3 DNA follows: TGCAGTGCTAGAGTCGGCGGGAGTTACAATGAGCAGTTCTTC.

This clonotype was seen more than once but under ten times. This chain's CDR3 is CASSLAGATRAGTQYF. The DNA for the CDR3 is TGTGCCAGCAGCTTGGCCGGCGCCACAAGAGCAGGGACCCAGTACTTC. The chain carries TRBV5-6 and TRBJ2-5; no clear D. The CDR3 loop spans 16 amino acids. Looked up from germline, CDR1 is SGHDT and CDR2 is YYEEEE. V was cut by 0 bases and J by 7 bases, with 19 bases left in between.

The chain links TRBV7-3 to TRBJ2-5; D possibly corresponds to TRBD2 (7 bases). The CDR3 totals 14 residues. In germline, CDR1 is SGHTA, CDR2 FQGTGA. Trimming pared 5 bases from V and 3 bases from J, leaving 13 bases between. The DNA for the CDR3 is TGTGCCAGCAGCCCCGCGGGGGCTAAAGAGACCCAGTACTTC. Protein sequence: CASSPAGAKETQYF.

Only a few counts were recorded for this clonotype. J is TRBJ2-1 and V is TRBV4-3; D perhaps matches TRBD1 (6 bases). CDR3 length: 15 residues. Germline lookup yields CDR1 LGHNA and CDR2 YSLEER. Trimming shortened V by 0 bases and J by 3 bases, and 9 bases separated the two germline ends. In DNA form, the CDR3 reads TGCGCCAGCAGCCAAGATAGGGGGAACTACAATGAGCAGTTCTTC. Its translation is CASSQDRGNYNEQFF.

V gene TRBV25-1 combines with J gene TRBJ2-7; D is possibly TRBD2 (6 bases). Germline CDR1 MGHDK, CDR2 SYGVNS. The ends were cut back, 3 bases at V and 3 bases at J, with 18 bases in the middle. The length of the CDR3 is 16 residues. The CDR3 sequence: CASSDRRRDQVYEQYF. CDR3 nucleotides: TGTGCCAGCAGTGACCGACGGAGGGACCAAGTCTACGAGCAGTACTTC.

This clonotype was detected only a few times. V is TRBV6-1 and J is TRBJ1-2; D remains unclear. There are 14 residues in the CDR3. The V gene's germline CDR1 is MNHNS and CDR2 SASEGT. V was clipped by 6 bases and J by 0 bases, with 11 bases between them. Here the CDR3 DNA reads TGTGCCAGCAGGCGGACGAGAACTAACTATGGCTACACCTTC. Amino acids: CASRRTRTNYGYTF.

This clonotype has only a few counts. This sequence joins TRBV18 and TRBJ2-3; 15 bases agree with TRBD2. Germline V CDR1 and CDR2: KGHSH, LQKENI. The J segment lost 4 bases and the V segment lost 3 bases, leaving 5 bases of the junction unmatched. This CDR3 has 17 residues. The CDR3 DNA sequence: TGTGCCAGCTCACCGGGGACTAGCGGGAGGAGAGCAGATACGCAGTATTTT. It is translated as CASSPGTSGRRADTQYF. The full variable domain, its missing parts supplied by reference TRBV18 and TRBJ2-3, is NAGVMQNPRHLVRRRGQEARLRCSPMKGHSHVYWYRQLPEEGLKFMVYLQKENIIDESGMPKERFSAEFPKEGPSILRIQQVVRGDSAAYFCASSPGTSGRRADTQYFGPGTRLTVL.

CDR3 loop: CASSQPMGAGLSNQPQHF. DNA of the CDR3: TGTGCCAGCAGCCAACCCATGGGGGCGGGACTTAGCAATCAGCCCCAGCATTTT. V is TRBV7-2 and J is TRBJ1-5; a possible D gene is TRBD1 (6 bases). V was clipped by 5 bases and J by 0 bases, with 20 bases between them. Germline V CDR1 and CDR2: SGHTA, FQGNSA. CDR3 length: 18 amino acids.

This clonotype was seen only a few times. The CDR3 coding sequence is TGTGCCAGCAGTTACTCGATGGCGATTACTGAAGCTTTCTTT. Translation gives CASSYSMAITEAFF. This chain links TRBV6-5 with TRBJ1-1; D is undetermined. Per the germline V gene, CDR1 is MNHEY and CDR2 is SVGAGI. Deletions cut 0 bases from V and 5 bases from J, with 10 bases between. This CDR3 is 14 amino acids long.

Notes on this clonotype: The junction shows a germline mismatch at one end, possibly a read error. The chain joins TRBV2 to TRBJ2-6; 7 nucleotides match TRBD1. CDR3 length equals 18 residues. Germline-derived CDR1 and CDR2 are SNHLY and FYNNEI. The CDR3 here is CAISLGQAYSSGANVLTF. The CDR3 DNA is TGTGCCATCAGTTTAGGACAGGCATACAGCTCTGGGGCCAACGTCCTGACTTTC.